The present T cell receptor beta chain was sequenced within a study of human CD8 memory T cell subsets. UMI-labeled 5' RACE was the method by which TCR beta libraries were made. Methods used by the authors: Clonotype content per TCR beta library ranged between roughly 2,800 and 18,000 functional CDR3 beta clonotypes. From its re-call of the 5' RACE reads, TCRdb lists each CDR3 protein once, without DNA. The V and J calls here are based on TCRdb, not the publication. The table lists roughly 10,000 distinct CDR3 sequences, with about a fifth in the top ten. Worth noting for this clonotype: The target antigen is unknown.

Study-wide findings and caveats: Stem-like memory and precursor exhausted T cell repertoires overlapped minimally with each other.

The PBMC came from buffy coats of healthy donors. Per germline, CDR1 DFQATT and CDR2 SNEGSKA (reference sequence). The CDR3 extends over 15 amino acids. V and J are TRBV20-1 and TRBJ2-2; the TCRdb D gene call, TRBD1, has no DNA to confirm it. Sequenced: CD8+ stem-like memory T cells (TSCM and TCM) sorted from PBMCs. The subset denotes: stem-like memory CD8 T cells (TSTEM), CCR7+ PD-1- TIGIT-. The TCR comes from a human donor in good health. The CDR3 is CSARRLAGGTGELFF.